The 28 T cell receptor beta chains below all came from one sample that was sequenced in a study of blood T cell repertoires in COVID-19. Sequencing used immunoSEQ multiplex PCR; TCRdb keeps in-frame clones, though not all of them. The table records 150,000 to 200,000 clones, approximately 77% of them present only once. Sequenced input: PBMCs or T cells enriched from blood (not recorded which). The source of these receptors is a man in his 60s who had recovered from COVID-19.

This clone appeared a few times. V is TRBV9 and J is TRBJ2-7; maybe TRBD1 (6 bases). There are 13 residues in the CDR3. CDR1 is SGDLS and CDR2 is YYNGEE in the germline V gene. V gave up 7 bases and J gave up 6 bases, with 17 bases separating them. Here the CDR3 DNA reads TGTGCCAGCGGCACCACAGGGATCGGCGAGCAGTACTTC. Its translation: CASGTTGIGEQYF.

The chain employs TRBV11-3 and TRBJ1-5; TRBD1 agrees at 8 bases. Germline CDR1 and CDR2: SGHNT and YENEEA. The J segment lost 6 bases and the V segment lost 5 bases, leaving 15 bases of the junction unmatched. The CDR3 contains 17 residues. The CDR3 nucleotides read TGTGCCAGCAGCCGAATCAGGACAGGGAATGTGGGTCAGCCCCAGCATTTT. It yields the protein CASSRIRTGNVGQPQHF.

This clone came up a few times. Written as DNA, the CDR3 is TGTGCCAGCAGTTTAAGCGGAACCGGGACTGAAGCTTTCTTT. Translating gives CASSLSGTGTEAFF. The chain is built from TRBV28 and TRBJ1-1; D uncertain. Germline CDR1 and CDR2: MDHEN and SYDVKM. Trimming pared 2 bases from V and 5 bases from J, leaving 12 bases between. CDR3 length equals 14 residues.

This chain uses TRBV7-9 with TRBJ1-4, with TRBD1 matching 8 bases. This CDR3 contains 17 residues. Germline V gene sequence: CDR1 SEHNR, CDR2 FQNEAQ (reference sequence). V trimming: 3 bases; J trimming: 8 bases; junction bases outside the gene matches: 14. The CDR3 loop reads CASSLWTGNAIPEKLFF. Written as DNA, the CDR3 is TGTGCCAGCAGCTTGTGGACAGGGAATGCGATACCCGAAAAACTGTTTTTT.

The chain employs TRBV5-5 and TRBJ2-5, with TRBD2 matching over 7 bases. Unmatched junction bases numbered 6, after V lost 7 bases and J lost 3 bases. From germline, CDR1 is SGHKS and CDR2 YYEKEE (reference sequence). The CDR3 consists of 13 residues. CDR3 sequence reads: CASFRGEKETQYF. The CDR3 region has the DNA TGTGCCAGCTTTCGGGGGGAGAAAGAGACCCAGTACTTC.

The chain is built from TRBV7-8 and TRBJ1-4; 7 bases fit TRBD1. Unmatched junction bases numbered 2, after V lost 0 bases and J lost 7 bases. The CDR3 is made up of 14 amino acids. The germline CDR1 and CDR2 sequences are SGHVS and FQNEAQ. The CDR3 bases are TGTGCCAGCAGCTTAGCGACAGGGAGTGAAAAACTGTTTTTT. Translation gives CASSLATGSEKLFF.

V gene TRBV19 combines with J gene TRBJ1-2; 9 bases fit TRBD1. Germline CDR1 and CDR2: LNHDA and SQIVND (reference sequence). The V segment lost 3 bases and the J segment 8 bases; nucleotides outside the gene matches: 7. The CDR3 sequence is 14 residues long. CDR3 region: CASSMDRGRRGYTF. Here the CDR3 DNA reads TGTGCCAGTAGTATGGACAGGGGTCGTCGGGGCTACACCTTC. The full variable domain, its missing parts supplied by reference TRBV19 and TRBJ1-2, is DGGITQSPKYLFRKEGQNVTLSCEQNLNHDAMYWYRQDPGQGLRLIYYSQIVNDFQKGDIAEGYSVSREKKESFPLTVTSAQKNPTAFYLCASSMDRGRRGYTFGSGTRLTVV.

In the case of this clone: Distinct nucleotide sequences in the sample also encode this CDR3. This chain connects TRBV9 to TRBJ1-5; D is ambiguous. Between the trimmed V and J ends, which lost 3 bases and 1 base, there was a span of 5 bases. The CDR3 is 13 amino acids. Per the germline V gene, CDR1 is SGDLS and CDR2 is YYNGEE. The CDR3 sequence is CASSAGSNQPQHF. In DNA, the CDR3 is TGTGCCAGCAGCGCGGGGAGCAATCAGCCCCAGCATTTT. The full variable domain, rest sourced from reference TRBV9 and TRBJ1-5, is DSGVTQTPKHLITATGQRVTLRCSPRSGDLSVYWYQQSLDQGLQFLIQYYNGEERAKGNILERFSAQQFPDLHSELNLSSLELGDSALYFCASSAGSNQPQHFGDGTRLSIL.

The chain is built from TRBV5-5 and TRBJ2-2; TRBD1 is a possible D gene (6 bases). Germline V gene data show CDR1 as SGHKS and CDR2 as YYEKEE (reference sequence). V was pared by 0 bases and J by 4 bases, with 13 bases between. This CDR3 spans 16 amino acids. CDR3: CASSLVQGRATGELFF. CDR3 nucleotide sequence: TGTGCCAGCAGCTTGGTCCAGGGGCGCGCCACCGGGGAGCTGTTTTTT. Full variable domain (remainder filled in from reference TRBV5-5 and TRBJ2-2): DAGVTQSPTHLIKTRGQQVTLRCSPISGHKSVSWYQQVLGQGPQFIFQYYEKEERGRGNFPDRFSARQFPNYSSELNVNALLLGDSALYLCASSLVQGRATGELFFGEGSRLTVL.

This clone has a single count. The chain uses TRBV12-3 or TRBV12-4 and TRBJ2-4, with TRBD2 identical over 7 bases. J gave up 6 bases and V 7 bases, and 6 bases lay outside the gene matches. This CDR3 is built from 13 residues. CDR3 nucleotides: TGTGCCAGCACGGGAGGAGCGGGAAACATTCAGTACTTC. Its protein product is CASTGGAGNIQYF.

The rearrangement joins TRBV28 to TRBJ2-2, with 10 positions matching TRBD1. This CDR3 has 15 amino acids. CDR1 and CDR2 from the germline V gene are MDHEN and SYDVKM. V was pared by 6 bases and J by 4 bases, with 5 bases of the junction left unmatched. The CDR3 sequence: CASRRQGAGTGELFF. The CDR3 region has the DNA TGTGCCAGCAGACGACAGGGGGCCGGCACCGGGGAGCTGTTTTTT. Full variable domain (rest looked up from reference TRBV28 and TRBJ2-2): DVKVTQSSRYLVKRTGEKVFLECVQDMDHENMFWYRQDPGLGLRLIYFSYDVKMKEKGDIPEGYSVSREKKERFSLILESASTNQTSMYLCASRRQGAGTGELFFGEGSRLTVL.

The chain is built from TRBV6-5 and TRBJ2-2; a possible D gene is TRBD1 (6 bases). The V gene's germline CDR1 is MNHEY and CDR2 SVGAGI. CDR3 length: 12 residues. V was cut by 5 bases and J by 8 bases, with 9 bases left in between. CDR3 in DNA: TGTGCCAGCAGTACAGGGATAGGGGAGCTGTTTTTT. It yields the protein CASSTGIGELFF.

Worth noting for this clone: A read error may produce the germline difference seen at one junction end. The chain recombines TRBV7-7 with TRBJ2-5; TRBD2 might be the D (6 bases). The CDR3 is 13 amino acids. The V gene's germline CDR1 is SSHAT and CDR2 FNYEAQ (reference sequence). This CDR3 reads CASSPGEGETQYF. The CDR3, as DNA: TGTGCTAGCAGCCCGGGAGAGGGGGAGACCCAGTACTTC.

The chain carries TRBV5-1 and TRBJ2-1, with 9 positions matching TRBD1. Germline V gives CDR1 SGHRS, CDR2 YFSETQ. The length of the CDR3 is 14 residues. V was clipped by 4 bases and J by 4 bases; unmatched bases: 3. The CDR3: CASSAQGAYNEQFF. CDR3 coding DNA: TGCGCCAGCAGCGCACAGGGGGCATACAATGAGCAGTTCTTC. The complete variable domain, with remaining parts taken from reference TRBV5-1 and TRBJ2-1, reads KAGVTQTPRYLIKTRGQQVTLSCSPISGHRSVSWYQQTPGQGLQFLFEYFSETQRNKGNFPGRFSGRQFSNSRSEMNVSTLELGDSALYLCASSAQGAYNEQFFGPGTRLTVL.

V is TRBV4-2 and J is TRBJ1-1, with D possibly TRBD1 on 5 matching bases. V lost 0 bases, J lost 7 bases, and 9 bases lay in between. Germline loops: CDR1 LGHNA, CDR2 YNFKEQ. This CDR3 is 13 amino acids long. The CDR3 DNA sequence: TGTGCCAGCAGCCAAGATACGCAGGGTGAAGCTTTCTTT. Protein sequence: CASSQDTQGEAFF.

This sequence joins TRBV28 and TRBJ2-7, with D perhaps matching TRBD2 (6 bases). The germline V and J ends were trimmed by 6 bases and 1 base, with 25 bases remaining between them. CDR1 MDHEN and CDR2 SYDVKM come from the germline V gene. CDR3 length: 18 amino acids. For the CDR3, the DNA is TGTGCCAGCAGCTCTTCTAGCGCGAACTGGGGGATATCCTACGAGCAGTACTTC. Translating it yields CASSSSSANWGISYEQYF.

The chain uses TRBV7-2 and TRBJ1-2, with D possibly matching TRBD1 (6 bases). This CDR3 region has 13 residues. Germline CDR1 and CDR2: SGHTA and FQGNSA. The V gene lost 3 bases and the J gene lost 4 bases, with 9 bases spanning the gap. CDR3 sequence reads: CASSLPDSYGYTF. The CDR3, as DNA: TGTGCCAGCAGCTTGCCGGACAGCTATGGCTACACCTTC.

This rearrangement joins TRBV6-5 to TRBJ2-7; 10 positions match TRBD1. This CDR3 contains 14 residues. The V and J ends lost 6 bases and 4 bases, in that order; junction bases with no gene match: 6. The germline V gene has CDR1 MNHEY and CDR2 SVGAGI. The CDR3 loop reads CASSHRDRGYEQYF. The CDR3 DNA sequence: TGTGCCAGCAGCCACCGGGACAGGGGTTACGAGCAGTACTTC.

This CDR3 is CASSKPQGWGSNQPQHF. The CDR3 DNA reads as TGTGCCAGTAGTAAGCCCCAGGGGTGGGGAAGCAATCAGCCCCAGCATTTT. The V and J genes are TRBV19 and TRBJ1-5, with D possibly TRBD1 on 6 matching bases. With 4 bases removed from V and 1 base from J, the gap between germline ends came to 17 bases. CDR3 size: 17 residues. Germline V lookup: CDR1 LNHDA, CDR2 SQIVND (reference sequence).

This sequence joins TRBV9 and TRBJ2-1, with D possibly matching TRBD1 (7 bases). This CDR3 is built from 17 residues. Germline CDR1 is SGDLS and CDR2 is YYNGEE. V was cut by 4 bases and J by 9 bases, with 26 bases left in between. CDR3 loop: CASSTLQGGGAKSEQFF. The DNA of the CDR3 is TGTGCCAGCAGCACTCTACAAGGAGGGGGCGCGAAAAGTGAGCAGTTCTTC.

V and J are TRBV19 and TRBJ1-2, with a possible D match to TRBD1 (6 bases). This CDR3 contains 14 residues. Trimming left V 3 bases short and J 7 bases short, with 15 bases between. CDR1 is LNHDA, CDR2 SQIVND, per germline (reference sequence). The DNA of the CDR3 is TGTGCCAGTAGTATGATCGGGGGGCAAGGTGGCTACACCTTC. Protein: CASSMIGGQGGYTF. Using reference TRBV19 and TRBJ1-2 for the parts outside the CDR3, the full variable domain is DGGITQSPKYLFRKEGQNVTLSCEQNLNHDAMYWYRQDPGQGLRLIYYSQIVNDFQKGDIAEGYSVSREKKESFPLTVTSAQKNPTAFYLCASSMIGGQGGYTFGSGTRLTVV.

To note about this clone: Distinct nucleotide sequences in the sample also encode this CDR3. CDR3 in DNA: TGCAGCGTACCCGGGACTAGCGGGGGGTCCTACAATGAGCAGTTCTTC. Its translation: CSVPGTSGGSYNEQFF. J is TRBJ2-1 and V is TRBV29-1; 15 bases map to TRBD2. The CDR3 is 16 amino acids. Per the germline V gene, CDR1 is SQVTM and CDR2 is ANQGSEA. With V trimmed by 6 bases and J by 1 base, 4 bases remained unmatched.

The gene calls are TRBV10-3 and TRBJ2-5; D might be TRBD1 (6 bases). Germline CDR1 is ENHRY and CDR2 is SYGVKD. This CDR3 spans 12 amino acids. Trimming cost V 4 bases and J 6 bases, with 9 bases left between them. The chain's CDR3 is CAISGTAQTQYF. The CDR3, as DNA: TGTGCCATCAGTGGGACAGCCCAGACCCAGTACTTC.

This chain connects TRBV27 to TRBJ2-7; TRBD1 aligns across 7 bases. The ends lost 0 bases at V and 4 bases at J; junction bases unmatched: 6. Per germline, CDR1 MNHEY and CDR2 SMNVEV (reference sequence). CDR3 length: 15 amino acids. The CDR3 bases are TGTGCCAGCAGTTTATCGACAGGGTATGTTTACGAGCAGTACTTC. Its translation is CASSLSTGYVYEQYF.

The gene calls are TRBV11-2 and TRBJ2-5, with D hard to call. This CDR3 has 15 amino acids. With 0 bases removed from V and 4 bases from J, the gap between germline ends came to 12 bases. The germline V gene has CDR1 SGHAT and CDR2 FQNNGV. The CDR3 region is CASSLDRGSVETQYF. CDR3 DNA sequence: TGTGCCAGCAGCTTAGATCGAGGATCAGTAGAGACCCAGTACTTC.

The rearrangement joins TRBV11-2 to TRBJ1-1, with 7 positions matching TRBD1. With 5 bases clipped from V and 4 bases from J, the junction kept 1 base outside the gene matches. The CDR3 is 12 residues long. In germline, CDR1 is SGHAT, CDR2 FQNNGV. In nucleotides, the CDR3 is TGTGCCAGCAGCGGGACAGTCACTGAAGCTTTCTTT. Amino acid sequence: CASSGTVTEAFF.

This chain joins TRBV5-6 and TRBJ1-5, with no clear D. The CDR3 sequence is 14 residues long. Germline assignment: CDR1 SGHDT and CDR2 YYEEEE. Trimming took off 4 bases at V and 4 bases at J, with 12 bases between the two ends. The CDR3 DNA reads TGTGCCAGCAGCCGAGGACGGGGTAATCAGCCCCAGCATTTT. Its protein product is CASSRGRGNQPQHF. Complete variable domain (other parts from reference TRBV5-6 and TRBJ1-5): DAGVTQSPTHLIKTRGQQVTLRCSPKSGHDTVSWYQQALGQGPQFIFQYYEEEERQRGNFPDRFSGHQFPNYSSELNVNALLLGDSALYLCASSRGRGNQPQHFGDGTRLSIL.

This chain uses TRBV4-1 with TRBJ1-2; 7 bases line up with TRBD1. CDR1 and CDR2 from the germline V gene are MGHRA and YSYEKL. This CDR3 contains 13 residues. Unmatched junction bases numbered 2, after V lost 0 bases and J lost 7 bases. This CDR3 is CASSQERGLGYTF. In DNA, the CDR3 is TGCGCCAGCAGCCAAGAAAGGGGGCTTGGCTACACCTTC.